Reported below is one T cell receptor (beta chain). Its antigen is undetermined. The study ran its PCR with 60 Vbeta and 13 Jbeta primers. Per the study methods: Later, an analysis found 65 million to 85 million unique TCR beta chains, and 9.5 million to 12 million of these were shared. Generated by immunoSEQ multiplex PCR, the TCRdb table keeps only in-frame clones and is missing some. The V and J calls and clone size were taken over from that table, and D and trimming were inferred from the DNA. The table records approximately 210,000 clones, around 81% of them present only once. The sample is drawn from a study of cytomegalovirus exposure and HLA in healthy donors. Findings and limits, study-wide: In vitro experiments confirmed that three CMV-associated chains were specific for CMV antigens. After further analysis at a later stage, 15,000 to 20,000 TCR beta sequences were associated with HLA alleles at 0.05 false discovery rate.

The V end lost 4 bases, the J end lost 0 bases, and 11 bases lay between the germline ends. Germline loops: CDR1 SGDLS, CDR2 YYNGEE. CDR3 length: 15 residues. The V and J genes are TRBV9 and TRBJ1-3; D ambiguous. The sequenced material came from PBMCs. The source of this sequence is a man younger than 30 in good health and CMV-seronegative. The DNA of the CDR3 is TGTGCCAGCAGCCCGAGGAGCGACTCTGGAAACACCATATATTTT. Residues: CASSPRSDSGNTIYF. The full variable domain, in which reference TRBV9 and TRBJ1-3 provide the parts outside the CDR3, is DSGVTQTPKHLITATGQRVTLRCSPRSGDLSVYWYQQSLDQGLQFLIQYYNGEERAKGNILERFSAQQFPDLHSELNLSSLELGDSALYFCASSPRSDSGNTIYFGEGSWLTVV.